These 12 T cell receptor beta chains originate from one sample sequenced in a study of blood T cell repertoires in COVID-19. Clones were read by immunoSEQ multiplex PCR, and TCRdb kept only the in-frame ones, dropping some. The sample lists 110,000 or so clones; approximately 80% were seen once. Specimen: peripheral blood. All receptors derive from a man aged 70-80 years with acute or convalescent COVID-19.

The chain joins TRBV7-3 to TRBJ2-3; no reliable D call. The CDR3 length is 14 residues. Trimming took 5 bases from V and 4 from J, leaving 13 bases between them. Germline V gives CDR1 SGHTA, CDR2 FQGTGA. The CDR3: CASSQSPGADTQYF. The DNA of the CDR3 is TGTGCCAGCAGCCAATCCCCTGGAGCAGATACGCAGTATTTT.

The chain employs TRBV9 and TRBJ2-5; TRBD1 agrees at 9 bases. Germline V gives CDR1 SGDLS, CDR2 YYNGEE. CDR3 length: 15 amino acids. V gave up 4 bases and J gave up 5 bases; unmatched junction bases: 9. CDR3 sequence: CASSPHGQGTETQYF. CDR3 nucleotides: TGTGCCAGCAGCCCCCATGGACAGGGGACGGAGACCCAGTACTTC.

The DNA for the CDR3 is TGCGCCAGCAGTCGATGGGACAGCCACTACGAGCAGTACTTC. Its translation: CASSRWDSHYEQYF. The chain has TRBV23-1 and TRBJ2-7; 7 bases are shared with TRBD1. Being an ORF, TRBV23-1 has a function that is uncertain. The CDR3 length is 14 residues. Trimming cost V 4 bases and J 3 bases; bases outside gene matches: 6.

The chain has TRBV4-1 and TRBJ1-2; TRBD1 matches at 9 bases. The CDR3 totals 15 residues. The V segment lost 2 bases and the J segment 2 bases; nucleotides outside the gene matches: 3. CDR1 and CDR2 (germline): MGHRA, YSYEKL. The CDR3 loop is CASSQTDRGNYGYTF. CDR3 in DNA: TGCGCCAGCAGCCAAACGGACAGGGGAAACTATGGCTACACCTTC.

The gene calls are TRBV28 and TRBJ1-2; 9 nucleotides match TRBD1. The junction had 5 bases not matched to a gene; V was cut back by 6 bases and J by 6 bases. The CDR3 is 13 amino acids. Germline V lookup: CDR1 MDHEN, CDR2 SYDVKM. CDR3 amino acids: CASRRQGGDGYTF. CDR3 in DNA: TGTGCCAGCAGAAGACAGGGGGGGGATGGCTACACCTTC.

The rearrangement uses TRBV7-2 and TRBJ1-2; 11 bases line up with TRBD1. The V segment lost 5 bases and the J segment 2 bases; nucleotides outside the gene matches: 4. Germline V gives CDR1 SGHTA, CDR2 FQGNSA. This CDR3 region has 15 residues. The CDR3 here is CASSKDRGRNYGYTF. CDR3 DNA sequence: TGTGCCAGCAGCAAGGACAGGGGGCGGAACTATGGCTACACCTTC.

This clone was seen a handful of times. This chain uses TRBV18 with TRBJ1-1, with D perhaps TRBD1 (5 bases). V shed 3 bases and J shed 0 bases, with 11 bases lying between them. This CDR3 spans 15 amino acids. Germline values: CDR1 KGHSH, CDR2 LQKENI. The CDR3 region is CASSPHPGMNTEAFF. CDR3 in DNA: TGTGCCAGCTCACCCCATCCAGGGATGAACACTGAAGCTTTCTTT.

The V call is TRBV7-9, the J call TRBJ1-5, with 8 positions matching TRBD1. J was trimmed by 5 bases and V by 3 bases; bases with no gene match: 9. This CDR3 spans 16 amino acids. The germline CDR1 and CDR2 sequences are SEHNR and FQNEAQ (reference sequence). The chain's CDR3 is CASSFDVGQGDQPQHF. CDR3 sequence (DNA): TGTGCCAGCAGCTTCGACGTCGGACAGGGAGATCAGCCCCAGCATTTT.

The CDR3 DNA follows: TGTGCCAGCAGTGAACAGGGGGCTGGTAAGGAAAAACTGTTTTTT. Residues: CASSEQGAGKEKLFF. The V and J genes are TRBV28 and TRBJ1-4, with 9 bases matching TRBD1. CDR1 MDHEN and CDR2 SYDVKM come from the germline V gene. The trim removed 5 bases at V and 8 bases at J, leaving 9 bases unmatched. The CDR3 has 15 amino acids. Based on the CDR3 plus reference TRBV28 and TRBJ1-4, the full variable domain is DVKVTQSSRYLVKRTGEKVFLECVQDMDHENMFWYRQDPGLGLRLIYFSYDVKMKEKGDIPEGYSVSREKKERFSLILESASTNQTSMYLCASSEQGAGKEKLFFGSGTQLSVL.

This clone was counted at least ten times. This chain uses TRBV11-2 with TRBJ1-1; perhaps TRBD1 as D (5 bases). The germline gives CDR1 SGHAT, CDR2 FQNNGV. This CDR3 has 12 amino acids. V shed 1 base and J shed 11 bases, with 11 bases lying between them. The CDR3 loop is CASSLVGQIAFF. CDR3 DNA sequence: TGTGCCAGCAGCTTAGTGGGGCAGATTGCTTTCTTT.

This clone appeared a single time. The chain is built from TRBV28 and TRBJ1-2, with a weak D call TRBD1 (6 bases). Germline V gives CDR1 MDHEN, CDR2 SYDVKM. The length of the CDR3 is 15 residues. The germline V and J ends were trimmed by 3 bases and 2 bases, with 13 bases remaining between them. The DNA for the CDR3 is TGTGCCAGCAGTTTGGCTATACAGGGAAACTATGGCTACACCTTC. Its translation: CASSLAIQGNYGYTF.

The chain couples TRBV6-5 to TRBJ2-7, with 10 bases that match TRBD1. V was pared by 6 bases and J by 0 bases, with 5 bases of the junction left unmatched. The CDR3 totals 15 residues. Germline V gene sequence: CDR1 MNHEY, CDR2 SVGAGI. The CDR3 here is CASRGTGEGSYEQYF. The CDR3 DNA follows: TGTGCCAGCAGAGGGACAGGGGAAGGCTCCTACGAGCAGTACTTC.